Sequencing of this T cell receptor beta chain was carried out in a study of T-cell memory formation after mild COVID-19 (dated by TCRdb to the early 2020s). Background on the whole study: Most TCR sequence clusters were specific to one of the two donors. The cohort was made up of two young adult volunteers, one female and one male, who were previously healthy. In two donors, T-cell clones that expanded and contracted after mild COVID-19 were tracked by sequencing TCRalpha and TCRbeta repertoires over time.

Beyond this particular receptor, the publication reports: Some responding clones were detected in pre-infection memory, which suggested that pre-existing cross-reactive memory T cells had joined the SARS-CoV-2 response. Clones contracting from day 15 to 85 had balanced CD4/CD8 phenotypes, while a second wave expanding from day 15 to 37 was biased towards CD4+. The study included only a couple of mild cases, and larger cohorts that include severe cases with pre-infection samples were judged to be necessary. Contracting CD4+ clones were found mainly in CM and EM memory subsets, while CD8+ clones were enriched in EMRA. The second-wave clones that peaked on day 37 were not confirmed to be SARS-CoV-2 specific.

A word on this clonotype: Its antigen target is currently unknown. No base quality information exists; no much larger clone differs at one position.

The data were produced on an Illumina NovaSeq 6000. TCRalpha and TCRbeta cDNA libraries were built by 5'RACE with constant-segment primers, adding sample barcodes and unique molecular identifiers. Trizol reagent was used to extract RNA from every sample. Amplification of the libraries took two PCR steps, and the second step added a second sample barcode plus Illumina TruSeq adapters. The libraries were sequenced on an Illumina NovaSeq using 2 x 150 bp paired-end reads. In the authors' own workflow: Demultiplexing of reads and collapsing into UMI-guided consensus sequences were performed with migec v1.2.7. With mixcr v2.1.11, UMI consensuses were aligned to TRA and TRB V and J templates and assembled into clonotypes. Expanded or contracted clonotypes were those called significant by both edgeR and NoisET, with noise models trained on biological replicates. edgeR calls used a false discovery rate-adjusted p below 0.01 and a log2 fold-change threshold of 1. As an exploratory analysis of dynamics, PCA with hierarchical clustering was applied to max-normalized trajectories of the 1000 most abundant clonotypes. Each responding clone was given a CD4 or CD8 phenotype based on the CD4+ and CD8+ repertoires, which had been sequenced separately. TCRdb ran its own pipeline on the public reads, namely fastp trimming at Q25 and MiXCR clone calling, and kept in-frame beta chains. Every distinct CDR3 protein forms one entry, paired with its most common genes and DNA. TCRdb's processing, not the authors', yielded these V and J calls. A total of approximately 300,000 distinct CDR3 sequences appear in this sample, 8% to 9% of them only once. The ten biggest clones cover approximately 22% of the sample.

PBMCs were isolated by Ficoll-Paque density gradient centrifugation. From the cysteine up to the phenylalanine, the CDR3 has a length of 15 residues. The sequence is cut down to CDR3 DNA, 45 bases in frame from base 1. V ends up 7 bases short and J 3 bases short, with an unmatched junction base count of 11. The sequence was obtained from a man between 18 and 29 years old who had mild COVID-19 (a few samples of this study predate the infection). The sample titles of this study are shuffled in the database, so cell type and time point are left out; the donor was told from shared clones. Sequenced material: PBMCs or a T cell subset sorted from them (not recorded which). The chain uses TRBV12-3 or TRBV12-4 and TRBJ1-1; TRBD1 lines up with 7 middle nucleotides. The DNA sequence follows: TGTGCCAGCATCCGGAGGGGACAGAAATACACTGAAGCTTTCTTT. It specifies CASIRRGQKYTEAFF.